The source of this T cell receptor beta chain is a study of technical replicates of blood from four donors. Repertoires were generated with immunoSEQ multiplex PCR, while TCRdb's copy carries only in-frame clones and drops some. Seen here are under 15,000 clones, over 85% observed once, and the top ten hold 6.5% to 8.5%. This receptor was taken from a human donor in good health. The sample consisted of PBMCs.

This CDR3 reads CASSAPGGDTGELFF. CDR3 sequence (DNA): TGTGCCAGCAGCGCCCCAGGGGGCGACACCGGGGAGCTGTTTTTT. The chain recombines TRBV28 with TRBJ2-2; 8 bases are shared with TRBD1. The CDR3 has 15 amino acids. With V trimmed by 6 bases and J by 3 bases, 6 bases remained unmatched. Germline V gene sequence: CDR1 MDHEN, CDR2 SYDVKM. The full variable domain, rest sourced from reference TRBV28 and TRBJ2-2, is DVKVTQSSRYLVKRTGEKVFLECVQDMDHENMFWYRQDPGLGLRLIYFSYDVKMKEKGDIPEGYSVSREKKERFSLILESASTNQTSMYLCASSAPGGDTGELFFGEGSRLTVL.